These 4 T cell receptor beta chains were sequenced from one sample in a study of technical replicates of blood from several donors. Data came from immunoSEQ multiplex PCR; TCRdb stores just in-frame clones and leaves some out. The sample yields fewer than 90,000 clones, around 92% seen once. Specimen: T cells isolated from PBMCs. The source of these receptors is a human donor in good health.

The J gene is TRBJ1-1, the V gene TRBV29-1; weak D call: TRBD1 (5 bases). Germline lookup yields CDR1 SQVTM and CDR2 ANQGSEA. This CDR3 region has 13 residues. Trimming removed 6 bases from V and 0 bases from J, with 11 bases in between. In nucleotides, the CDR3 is TGCAGCGTCTCGGAGACAGTGAACACTGAAGCTTTCTTT. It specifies CSVSETVNTEAFF.

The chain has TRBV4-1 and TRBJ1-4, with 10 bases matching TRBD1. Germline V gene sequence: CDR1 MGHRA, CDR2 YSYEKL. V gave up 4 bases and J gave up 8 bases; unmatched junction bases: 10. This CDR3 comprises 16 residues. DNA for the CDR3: TGCGCCAGCAGCCTATTAACCGGGACAGGGGACGAAAAACTGTTTTTT. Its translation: CASSLLTGTGDEKLFF.

CDR3 sequence: CASSFRKSYEQYF. CDR3 sequence (DNA): TGTGCCAGCAGCTTCAGGAAATCCTACGAGCAGTACTTC. The V gene is TRBV5-6, the J gene TRBJ2-7, with unresolved D. V was trimmed by 2 bases and J by 1 base, leaving 7 bases between them. This CDR3 comprises 13 residues. Germline V gene lookup returns CDR1 SGHDT and CDR2 YYEEEE.

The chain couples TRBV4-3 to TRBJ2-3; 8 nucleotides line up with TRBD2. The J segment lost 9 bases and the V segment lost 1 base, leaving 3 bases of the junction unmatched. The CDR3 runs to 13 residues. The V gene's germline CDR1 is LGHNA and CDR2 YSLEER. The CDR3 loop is CASSQGSGRTQYF. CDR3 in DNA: TGCGCCAGCAGCCAAGGCAGCGGGAGAACGCAGTATTTT.